The T cell receptor (beta chain) described here comes from a study of cytomegalovirus exposure and HLA in healthy donors. PCR was performed using 60 Vbeta and 13 Jbeta primers. Repertoires were generated with immunoSEQ multiplex PCR, while TCRdb's copy carries only in-frame clones and drops some. This sample carries about 130,000 clones, 75% to 85% of them seen once, and the ten largest clones take approximately 4%. Germline V gives CDR1 LGHNA, CDR2 YNFKEQ. The CDR3 covers 14 residues. Trimming shortened V by 0 bases and J by 2 bases, and 8 bases separated the two germline ends. This chain uses TRBV4-2 with TRBJ2-7; weak D call: TRBD1 (6 bases). The TCR originated in a middle-aged woman in good health and CMV-seronegative. Sequencing was done on a sample of PBMCs. CDR3 sequence (DNA): TGTGCCAGCAGCCAAGACAGGGGTACCTACGAGCAGTACTTC. Encoded protein: CASSQDRGTYEQYF.